These 9 T cell receptor beta chains were all obtained from the same sample, sequenced in a study of T cells in localized non-small cell lung cancer. Profiling relied on immunoSEQ multiplex PCR, and the TCRdb table lists in-frame clones only, not all of them. This sample carries a few thousand clones, less than 30% of them seen once, and the ten largest clones take around 20%. Sample: normal lung tissue next to the tumor, taken before any cancer treatment. The origin of the receptors is a man aged 40 to 70 with stage II squamous cell lung carcinoma.

The chain combines TRBV11-3 with TRBJ2-5; TRBD2 agrees at 11 bases. The CDR3 extends over 17 amino acids. Germline V gives CDR1 SGHNT, CDR2 YENEEA. The V gene end was trimmed by 5 bases and the J gene end by 2 bases; junction bases not matched to a gene: 10. The CDR3 bases are TGTGCCAGCAGCCCCGGGACTAGCGGCGGAGTACAAGAGACCCAGTACTTC. It specifies CASSPGTSGGVQETQYF.

The CDR3 coding sequence is TGTGCCAGTAGTGGGCTAGCGGGAGGGGAAGGCGAGCAGTACTTC. As protein: CASSGLAGGEGEQYF. This rearrangement joins TRBV19 to TRBJ2-7; 12 bases map to TRBD2. This CDR3 is 15 amino acids long. J gave up 6 bases and V 5 bases, and 8 bases lay outside the gene matches. In germline, CDR1 is LNHDA, CDR2 SQIVND (reference sequence).

This chain uses TRBV28 with TRBJ1-2, with 7 bases lining up with TRBD1. V lost 8 bases, J lost 0 bases, and 6 bases stayed unmatched. The CDR3 length is 14 residues. From germline, CDR1 is MDHEN and CDR2 SYDVKM. The chain's CDR3 is CASGEGTANYGYTF. CDR3 nucleotide sequence: TGTGCCAGCGGAGAGGGGACAGCTAACTATGGCTACACCTTC.

The chain has TRBV11-3 and TRBJ2-3, with D perhaps assigned TRBD1 or TRBD2 (6 bases each). The V and J ends lost 1 base and 6 bases respectively, with 11 bases between them. Germline V gene lookup returns CDR1 SGHNT and CDR2 YENEEA. This CDR3 comprises 14 residues. The CDR3 region is CASSLGGAVDTQYF. CDR3 in DNA: TGTGCCAGCAGCTTAGGGGGGGCTGTCGATACGCAGTATTTT.

The chain uses TRBV18 and TRBJ2-3, with 7 bases fitting TRBD2. V gave up 3 bases and J gave up 12 bases; unmatched junction bases: 15. The CDR3 is made up of 15 amino acids. Germline V gives CDR1 KGHSH, CDR2 LQKENI. CDR3 sequence reads: CASSPKLRRLASQYF. The CDR3 DNA reads as TGTGCCAGCTCACCTAAGCTTAGAAGACTAGCTAGTCAGTATTTT.

The chain employs TRBV10-3 and TRBJ2-7; D call uncertain. V gave up 2 bases and J gave up 5 bases, with 10 bases separating them. Germline V CDR1 and CDR2: ENHRY, SYGVKD. CDR3 size: 13 residues. The CDR3 DNA reads TGTGCCATCAGTGAGACCGGGTCCAACGAGCAGTACTTC. Protein: CAISETGSNEQYF.

The chain uses TRBV28 and TRBJ1-1; TRBD1 aligns across 9 bases. J lost 3 bases, V lost 4 bases, and 6 bases had no gene match. Germline loops: CDR1 MDHEN, CDR2 SYDVKM. The CDR3 runs 15 residues. Here the CDR3 DNA reads TGTGCCAGCAGTTCAACAGGGGGCGCGGACACTGAAGCTTTCTTT. It codes for CASSSTGGADTEAFF.

The CDR3 loop reads CASSPPGGGEQFF. For the CDR3, the DNA is TGTGCCAGCTCACCCCCAGGGGGCGGCGAGCAGTTCTTC. V and J are TRBV18 and TRBJ2-1, with 8 bases fitting TRBD1. This CDR3 comprises 13 residues. V lost 3 bases and J lost 10; bases outside the gene matches: 5. Germline CDR1 reads KGHSH; CDR2 reads LQKENI.

The rearrangement links TRBV19 to TRBJ2-7, with 8 bases lining up with TRBD2. The CDR3 spans 13 residues. After removal of 10 bases from V and 0 bases from J, the junction contained 5 bases not matched to a gene. In germline, CDR1 is LNHDA, CDR2 SQIVND (reference sequence). The CDR3 sequence is CANERERSYEQYF. The CDR3 bases are TGTGCCAATGAGCGGGAGCGCTCCTACGAGCAGTACTTC.